These T cell receptor beta chains were read from a single sample in a study of blood T cell repertoires in COVID-19. Method: immunoSEQ multiplex PCR; TCRdb's copy keeps in-frame clones and lacks some. This table holds about 150,000 clones, roughly 84% found once. Sequenced material: peripheral blood. Every receptor here comes from a young man with active or convalescent COVID-19. The CDR3 runs from the conserved cysteine through the conserved F or W. D genes are given only for firm matches. Clone sizes are given selectively: once, few, many, or a class where the clone is expanded.

d_call: -
v_call: TRBV11-3
j_call: TRBJ1-1
clone_size: once
cdr3_nt: TGTGCCAGCAGCTTACTCTTGAACACTGAAGCTTTCTTT
cdr3_aa: CASSLLLNTEAFF

d_call: TRBD2
v_call: TRBV5-1
j_call: TRBJ2-5
clone_size: -
cdr3_nt: TGCGCCACCAAAACCGGGACTAAAGAGACCCAGTACTTC
cdr3_aa: CATKTGTKETQYF

d_call: TRBD2
v_call: TRBV10-3
j_call: TRBJ2-7
clone_size: once
cdr3_nt: TGTGCCATCAGCCGGACTAGCGGGACCTACGAGCAGTACTTC
cdr3_aa: CAISRTSGTYEQYF

d_call: TRBD1
v_call: TRBV6-5
j_call: TRBJ1-5
clone_size: -
cdr3_nt: TGTGCCAGCAGGCAGGGGGAGTATAGCAATCAGCCCCAGCATTTT
cdr3_aa: CASRQGEYSNQPQHF

d_call: -
v_call: TRBV13
j_call: TRBJ2-1
clone_size: -
cdr3_nt: TGTGCCAGCAGCTTAGACAGAAATGAGCAGTTCTTC
cdr3_aa: CASSLDRNEQFF

d_call: TRBD1
v_call: TRBV5-1
j_call: TRBJ2-7
clone_size: -
cdr3_nt: TGCGCCAGCAGCTTGATGGCGACAGGGGGCTCCTACGAGCAGTACTTC
cdr3_aa: CASSLMATGGSYEQYF

d_call: -
v_call: TRBV20-1
j_call: TRBJ2-2
clone_size: few
cdr3_nt: TGCAGTGCTAGTGGACAGTCAACGAACACCGGGGAGCTGTTTTTT
cdr3_aa: CSASGQSTNTGELFF

d_call: -
v_call: TRBV24-1
j_call: TRBJ2-6
clone_size: -
cdr3_nt: TGTGCCACCAGTGATTCGGCTGGGGCCAACGTCCTGACTTTC
cdr3_aa: CATSDSAGANVLTF

d_call: -
v_call: TRBV5-1
j_call: TRBJ1-4
clone_size: -
cdr3_nt: TGCGCCAGCAGCTCCGGGATTAATGAAAAACTGTTTTTT
cdr3_aa: CASSSGINEKLFF

d_call: TRBD2
v_call: TRBV19
j_call: TRBJ2-4
clone_size: -
cdr3_nt: TGTGCCAGTAGTGATGGGACTAGCGTGTTCGAAAACATTCAGTACTTC
cdr3_aa: CASSDGTSVFENIQYF

d_call: TRBD1
v_call: TRBV18
j_call: TRBJ2-1
clone_size: once
cdr3_nt: TGTGCCAGCTCACCCAGGACAGGGGCTTTCTACAATGAGCAGTTCTTC
cdr3_aa: CASSPRTGAFYNEQFF

d_call: TRBD1
v_call: TRBV18
j_call: TRBJ1-2
clone_size: once
cdr3_nt: TGTGCCAGCTCACCACCGGGGACAGTGGTTAACTATGGCTACACCTTC
cdr3_aa: CASSPPGTVVNYGYTF

d_call: -
v_call: TRBV30
j_call: TRBJ1-2
clone_size: -
cdr3_nt: TGTGCCTGTAGGAGGGACTCCGGGGTCTATGGCTACACCTTC
cdr3_aa: CACRRDSGVYGYTF

d_call: TRBD2
v_call: TRBV7-3
j_call: TRBJ2-3
clone_size: -
cdr3_nt: TGTGCCAGCAGCTTAGCCCCGACTAGCGGGAGGGCCGGGGCAGATACGCAGTATTTT
cdr3_aa: CASSLAPTSGRAGADTQYF

d_call: -
v_call: TRBV3-1/TRBV3-2
j_call: TRBJ2-3
clone_size: -
cdr3_nt: TGTGCCAGCAGCCAAGGGGCTAGCAGGTCGTATTTT
cdr3_aa: CASSQGASRSYF

d_call: TRBD1
v_call: TRBV10-3
j_call: TRBJ1-2
clone_size: -
cdr3_nt: TGTGCCCCCTATCCGGGACAGGGGGACTATGGCTACACCTTC
cdr3_aa: CAPYPGQGDYGYTF

d_call: -
v_call: TRBV6-5
j_call: TRBJ2-7
clone_size: -
cdr3_nt: TGTGCCAGCAGCGAGACAGACATCTCCTACGAGCAGTACTTC
cdr3_aa: CASSETDISYEQYF

d_call: -
v_call: TRBV19
j_call: TRBJ2-3
clone_size: -
cdr3_nt: TGTGCCAGTAGTAGCACAGGGTTTAGGTCAGATACGCAGTATTTT
cdr3_aa: CASSSTGFRSDTQYF

d_call: TRBD2
v_call: TRBV13
j_call: TRBJ2-7
clone_size: -
cdr3_nt: TGTGCCAGCAGCCCCCTAGCGGGAGCCTACGAGCAGTACTTC
cdr3_aa: CASSPLAGAYEQYF

d_call: TRBD2
v_call: TRBV7-2
j_call: TRBJ2-5
clone_size: -
cdr3_nt: TGTGCCAGCAGCCTCGGGACTAGCGGCACAATACCGTACCAAGAGACCCAGTACTTC
cdr3_aa: CASSLGTSGTIPYQETQYF

d_call: -
v_call: TRBV3-1/TRBV3-2
j_call: TRBJ1-6
clone_size: once
cdr3_nt: TGTGCCAGCAGCCAAGGCCTCAGGGTTAATAATTCACCCCTCCACTTT
cdr3_aa: CASSQGLRVNNSPLHF

d_call: TRBD2
v_call: TRBV28
j_call: TRBJ2-7
clone_size: -
cdr3_nt: TGTGCCAGCAGCTCGGGGGGGTCGTCTAGCGGGAGGATCGGCGAGCAGTACTTC
cdr3_aa: CASSSGGSSSGRIGEQYF

d_call: TRBD1
v_call: TRBV5-1
j_call: TRBJ2-1
clone_size: -
cdr3_nt: TGCGCCACCGCCCGGGGACAGGACAACTACAATGAGCAGTTCTTC
cdr3_aa: CATARGQDNYNEQFF

d_call: TRBD2
v_call: TRBV19
j_call: TRBJ2-1
clone_size: -
cdr3_nt: TGTGCCAGTAGCATTAAACCGGGACTAGCGGCGAATGAGCAGTTCTTC
cdr3_aa: CASSIKPGLAANEQFF

d_call: -
v_call: TRBV6-5
j_call: TRBJ2-5
clone_size: -
cdr3_nt: TGTGCCAGCAGTCTGACTCCAGTGCGGGAGACCCAGTACTTC
cdr3_aa: CASSLTPVRETQYF